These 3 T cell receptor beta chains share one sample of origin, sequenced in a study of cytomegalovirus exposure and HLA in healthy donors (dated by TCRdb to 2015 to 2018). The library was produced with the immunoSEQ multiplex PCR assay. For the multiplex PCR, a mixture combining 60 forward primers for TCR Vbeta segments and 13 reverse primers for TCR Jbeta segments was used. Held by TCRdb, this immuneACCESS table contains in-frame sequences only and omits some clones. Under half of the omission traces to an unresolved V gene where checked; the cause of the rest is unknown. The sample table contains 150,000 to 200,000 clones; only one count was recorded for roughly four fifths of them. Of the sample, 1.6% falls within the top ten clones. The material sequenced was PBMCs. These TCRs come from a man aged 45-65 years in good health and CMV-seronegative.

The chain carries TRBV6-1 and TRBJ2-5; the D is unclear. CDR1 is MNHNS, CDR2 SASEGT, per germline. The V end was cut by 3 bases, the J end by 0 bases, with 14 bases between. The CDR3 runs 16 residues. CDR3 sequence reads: CASSDHLLRYQETQYF. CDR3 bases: TGTGCCAGCAGTGATCATCTCTTGAGGTACCAAGAGACCCAGTACTTC.

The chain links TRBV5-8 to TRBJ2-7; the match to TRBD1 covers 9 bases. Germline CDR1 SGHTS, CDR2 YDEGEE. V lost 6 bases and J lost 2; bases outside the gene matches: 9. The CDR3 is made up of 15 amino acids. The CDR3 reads CASTLPGTGTYEQYF. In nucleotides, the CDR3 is TGTGCCAGCACCCTGCCTGGGACAGGGACCTACGAGCAGTACTTC.

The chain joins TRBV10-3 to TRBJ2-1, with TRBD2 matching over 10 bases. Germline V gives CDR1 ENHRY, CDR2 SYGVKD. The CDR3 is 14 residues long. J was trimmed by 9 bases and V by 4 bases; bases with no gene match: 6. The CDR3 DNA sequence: TGTGCCATCAGTGGTCTAGCGGGGGTGGGTGAGCAGTTCTTC. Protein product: CAISGLAGVGEQFF.